The 27 T cell receptor beta chains reported below all come from one sample, sequenced in a study of blood T cell repertoires in COVID-19. Libraries were prepared by immunoSEQ multiplex PCR; TCRdb keeps only in-frame clonotypes and omits some of them. There are roughly 330,000 clones in the sample; around 80% occur only once, and approximately 1.3% lies in the top ten. The sample was peripheral blood. These receptors came from a woman aged 45-59 years with acute or convalescent COVID-19.

The V and J genes are TRBV5-1 and TRBJ1-3, with D uncertain. The CDR3 is made up of 13 amino acids. Germline CDR1 is SGHRS and CDR2 is YFSETQ. V gave up 4 bases and J gave up 2 bases, with 7 bases separating them. The CDR3 nucleotides read TGCGCCAGCAGCGAGGTGGCTGGAAACACCATATATTTT. Translation: CASSEVAGNTIYF.

This chain joins TRBV4-2 and TRBJ2-1; TRBD2 aligns across 10 bases. CDR3 length: 16 amino acids. The germline V gene encodes CDR1 LGHNA and CDR2 YNFKEQ. V lost 0 bases and J lost 8; bases outside the gene matches: 7. The CDR3 here is CASSQDPQRGGHEQFF. The CDR3 region has the DNA TGTGCCAGCAGCCAAGATCCCCAGCGGGGGGGCCATGAGCAGTTCTTC.

The chain couples TRBV4-1 to TRBJ1-3; TRBD1 aligns across 7 bases. This CDR3 comprises 15 residues. Germline V gives CDR1 MGHRA, CDR2 YSYEKL. The V and J ends lost 3 bases and 3 bases, in that order; junction bases with no gene match: 5. The chain's CDR3 is CASSQIDRDGNTIYF. CDR3 sequence (DNA): TGCGCCAGCAGCCAGATCGACAGGGATGGAAACACCATATATTTT.

The rearrangement joins TRBV9 to TRBJ2-1; 7 bases match TRBD2. Trimming at V came to 0 bases and at J to 3 bases, leaving 6 bases not matched to a gene. CDR1 and CDR2 (germline): SGDLS, YYNGEE. This CDR3 region has 16 residues. The CDR3 bases are TGTGCCAGCAGCGTAGGTGGTGGCGGGAGCTACAATGAGCAGTTCTTC. As protein: CASSVGGGGSYNEQFF. Based on the CDR3 plus reference TRBV9 and TRBJ2-1, the full variable domain is DSGVTQTPKHLITATGQRVTLRCSPRSGDLSVYWYQQSLDQGLQFLIQYYNGEERAKGNILERFSAQQFPDLHSELNLSSLELGDSALYFCASSVGGGGSYNEQFFGPGTRLTVL.

This rearrangement joins TRBV5-6 to TRBJ2-7; 8 positions match TRBD1. The CDR3 is made up of 16 amino acids. Germline V gives CDR1 SGHDT, CDR2 YYEEEE. J was trimmed by 0 bases and V by 4 bases; bases with no gene match: 9. CDR3 in amino acids: CASSGGTGFSSYEQYV. CDR3 sequence (DNA): TGTGCCAGCAGCGGCGGGACAGGTTTTAGCTCCTACGAGCAGTACGTC.

The rearrangement joins TRBV19 to TRBJ1-5; D is perhaps TRBD1 (6 bases). Trimming pared 4 bases from V and 2 bases from J, leaving 24 bases between. The CDR3 sequence is 19 residues long. The germline V gene encodes CDR1 LNHDA and CDR2 SQIVND (reference sequence). The CDR3 DNA reads TGTGCCAGTAGTACAAGAACCGGGACACCCCTGGTAGGCAATCAGCCCCAGCATTTT. Translated, it gives CASSTRTGTPLVGNQPQHF.

The chain combines TRBV29-1 with TRBJ1-2; tentative D call: TRBD1 (5 bases). The germline V gene has CDR1 SQVTM and CDR2 ANQGSEA. CDR3 length: 12 amino acids. V was trimmed by 4 bases and J by 6 bases, leaving 12 bases between them. CDR3: CSVGGVKDGYTF. The CDR3 nucleotides read TGCAGCGTTGGGGGGGTGAAGGATGGCTACACCTTC. The variable domain in full, completed from reference TRBV29-1 and TRBJ1-2, reads SAVISQKPSRDICQRGTSLTIQCQVDSQVTMMFWYRQQPGQSLTLIATANQGSEATYESGFVIDKFPISRPNLTFSTLTVSNMSPEDSSIYLCSVGGVKDGYTFGSGTRLTVV.

The V and J genes are TRBV27 and TRBJ1-2; weak D call: TRBD1 (5 bases). V dropped 8 bases and J dropped 4 bases, with 11 bases sitting between them. This CDR3 comprises 12 residues. Germline lookup yields CDR1 MNHEY and CDR2 SMNVEV (reference sequence). This chain's CDR3 is CASFRQSYGYTF. In DNA, the CDR3 is TGTGCCAGCTTTAGACAGTCCTATGGCTACACCTTC.

In its sample, this clone was seen once. The genes are TRBV5-4 and TRBJ2-1; 11 nucleotides line up with TRBD2. The CDR3 consists of 16 residues. Germline V gene sequence: CDR1 SGHNT, CDR2 YYREEE (reference sequence). V shed 5 bases and J 4 bases; nucleotides not matched to a gene: 8. The DNA for the CDR3 is TGTGCCAGCAGATCTCCGGGACTAGCGGCATACAATGAGCAGTTCTTC. Translation gives CASRSPGLAAYNEQFF.

V and J are TRBV6-1 and TRBJ1-1, with D maybe TRBD1 (6 bases). The germline V and J ends were trimmed by 3 bases and 6 bases, with 14 bases remaining between them. Looked up from germline, CDR1 is MNHNS and CDR2 is SASEGT. The CDR3 loop spans 14 amino acids. This chain's CDR3 is CASSDYGQPSEAFF. In nucleotides, the CDR3 is TGTGCCAGCAGTGATTACGGACAGCCGTCTGAAGCTTTCTTT.

This chain uses TRBV2 with TRBJ2-7, with 11 bases identical to TRBD1. Germline trimming cut 7 bases from V and 5 bases from J; bases unmatched to any gene: 4. Germline CDR1 SNHLY, CDR2 FYNNEI. This CDR3 comprises 13 residues. CDR3 sequence: CASNGQGADEQYF. The DNA of the CDR3 is TGTGCCAGCAACGGACAGGGGGCGGACGAGCAGTACTTC.

The gene calls are TRBV7-2 and TRBJ1-5; D call uncertain. Germline CDR1 SGHTA, CDR2 FQGNSA. The CDR3 covers 14 residues. With 1 base removed from V and 3 bases from J, the gap between germline ends came to 7 bases. CDR3 protein: CASSLGRFNQPQHF. The DNA for the CDR3 is TGTGCCAGCAGCTTAGGCAGATTCAATCAGCCCCAGCATTTT.

This clone was recorded only once. The rearrangement uses TRBV7-2 and TRBJ1-2; TRBD1 matches 7 bases. Germline V CDR1 and CDR2: SGHTA, FQGNSA. Germline trimming cut 5 bases from V and 2 bases from J; bases unmatched to any gene: 5. The CDR3 sequence is 14 residues long. CDR3 bases: TGTGCCAGCAGCGCACAGGGGCGCAACTATGGCTACACCTTC. This sequence encodes CASSAQGRNYGYTF. Together with reference TRBV7-2 and TRBJ1-2, the CDR3 gives the full variable domain: GAGVSQSPSNKVTEKGKDVELRCDPISGHTALYWYRQSLGQGLEFLIYFQGNSAPDKSGLPSDRFSAERTGGSVSTLTIQRTQQEDSAVYLCASSAQGRNYGYTFGSGTRLTVV.

A few counts support this clone. The chain employs TRBV9 and TRBJ2-7, with 9 bases fitting TRBD2. V lost 0 bases, J lost 7 bases, and 8 bases stayed unmatched. CDR3 length: 15 residues. Germline V CDR1 and CDR2: SGDLS, YYNGEE. The CDR3 bases are TGTGCCAGCAGCGTAGACCCCCTAGCGGGAATAGAGCAGTACTTC. Its protein is CASSVDPLAGIEQYF.

The chain carries TRBV5-6 and TRBJ1-5; 8 nucleotides align to TRBD1. Germline trimming cut 1 base from V and 6 bases from J; bases unmatched to any gene: 6. The germline V gene encodes CDR1 SGHDT and CDR2 YYEEEE. This CDR3 comprises 15 residues. CDR3 nucleotides: TGTGCCAGCAGCTTGTGGCAGGGGGCTATTCAGCCCCAGCATTTT. Translating gives CASSLWQGAIQPQHF.

The chain combines TRBV5-1 with TRBJ2-7; TRBD2 aligns across 16 bases. V trimming: 4 bases; J trimming: 7 bases; junction bases outside the gene matches: 5. Per the germline V gene, CDR1 is SGHRS and CDR2 is YFSETQ. This CDR3 region has 15 residues. The CDR3 sequence is CASSLGTSGRVEQYF. CDR3 coding DNA: TGCGCCAGCAGCCTAGGGACTAGCGGGAGGGTTGAGCAGTACTTC. Drawing the rest from reference TRBV5-1 and TRBJ2-7, the complete variable domain is KAGVTQTPRYLIKTRGQQVTLSCSPISGHRSVSWYQQTPGQGLQFLFEYFSETQRNKGNFPGRFSGRQFSNSRSEMNVSTLELGDSALYLCASSLGTSGRVEQYFGPGTRLTVT.

V is TRBV7-2 and J is TRBJ1-4; TRBD1 matches at 11 bases. Germline V lookup: CDR1 SGHTA, CDR2 FQGNSA. After removal of 3 bases from V and 3 bases from J, the junction contained 3 bases not matched to a gene. This CDR3 spans 16 amino acids. The CDR3 loop reads CASSLGQGEPNEKLFF. CDR3 nucleotide sequence: TGTGCCAGCAGCTTGGGACAGGGGGAGCCTAATGAAAAACTGTTTTTT.

This clone has just a few counts. V is TRBV7-9 and J is TRBJ2-1, with 10 positions matching TRBD2. Trimming took 1 base from V and 5 from J; bases not matched to a gene: 5. The CDR3 runs 16 residues. The V gene's germline CDR1 is SEHNR and CDR2 FQNEAQ (reference sequence). Here the CDR3 reads CASSLDSGRKDNEQFF. For the CDR3, the DNA is TGTGCCAGCAGCTTAGATAGCGGGAGGAAGGACAATGAGCAGTTCTTC.

V is TRBV29-1 and J is TRBJ2-1, with TRBD2 matching 12 bases. This CDR3 contains 13 residues. Per germline, CDR1 SQVTM and CDR2 ANQGSEA. The CDR3 is CSHLAGGMNEQFF. The CDR3 region has the DNA TGCAGTCATCTAGCGGGAGGGATGAATGAGCAGTTCTTC.

The chain's CDR3 is CASSLARTEPGAAQYF. The CDR3 DNA reads as TGTGCCAGCAGCTTGGCCCGGACGGAACCAGGAGCGGCGCAGTATTTT. The V and J genes are TRBV5-5 and TRBJ2-3; D perhaps matches TRBD2 (5 bases). CDR3 length equals 16 residues. CDR1 SGHKS and CDR2 YYEKEE come from the germline V gene (reference sequence). The germline V and J ends were trimmed by 0 bases and 10 bases, with 21 bases remaining between them. Full variable domain (remainder filled in from reference TRBV5-5 and TRBJ2-3): DAGVTQSPTHLIKTRGQQVTLRCSPISGHKSVSWYQQVLGQGPQFIFQYYEKEERGRGNFPDRFSARQFPNYSSELNVNALLLGDSALYLCASSLARTEPGAAQYFGPGTRLTVL.

This clone was detected once. The chain carries TRBV4-2 and TRBJ1-4; D remains unclear. CDR1 is LGHNA and CDR2 is YNFKEQ in the germline V gene. The V end lost 3 bases, the J end lost 7 bases, and 12 bases lay between the germline ends. The CDR3 extends over 14 amino acids. CDR3 amino acids: CASSHAAAGEKLFF. The CDR3 bases are TGTGCCAGCAGCCACGCGGCGGCCGGTGAAAAACTGTTTTTT.

This chain uses TRBV27 with TRBJ2-5; 8 bases match TRBD2. The CDR3 extends over 11 amino acids. Looked up from germline, CDR1 is MNHEY and CDR2 is SMNVEV (reference sequence). The CDR3 is CIAGRQETQYF. CDR3 DNA sequence: TGTATAGCGGGGAGGCAAGAGACCCAGTACTTC.

The chain recombines TRBV19 with TRBJ2-1; 7 bases align to TRBD2. Germline-derived CDR1 and CDR2 are LNHDA and SQIVND (reference sequence). The CDR3 runs to 17 residues. V was pared by 3 bases and J by 0 bases, with 8 bases of the junction left unmatched. CDR3 sequence (DNA): TGTGCCAGTAGTATTTTAGCCAGCGGGATCTCCTACAATGAGCAGTTCTTC. Residues: CASSILASGISYNEQFF.

The genes are TRBV27 and TRBJ2-1; 9 nucleotides align to TRBD1. V shed 6 bases and J 4 bases; nucleotides not matched to a gene: 13. Germline values: CDR1 MNHEY, CDR2 SMNVEV (reference sequence). The CDR3 has 17 residues. The CDR3: CASRLGWRTGAYNEQFF. The CDR3 nucleotides read TGTGCCAGCAGATTGGGTTGGAGGACAGGGGCTTACAATGAGCAGTTCTTC.

The chain couples TRBV2 to TRBJ2-7; 11 bases match TRBD2. This CDR3 spans 13 amino acids. Losses at the gene ends were 5 bases for V and 7 bases for J; bases not matched to a gene: 4. Looked up from germline, CDR1 is SNHLY and CDR2 is FYNNEI. CDR3: CASSLRLAGEQYV. CDR3 bases: TGTGCCAGCAGTCTTCGACTAGCGGGGGAGCAGTACGTC.

This chain links TRBV5-4 with TRBJ2-3; no definite D call. The CDR3 spans 16 residues. CDR1 is SGHNT, CDR2 YYREEE, per germline (reference sequence). Trimming pared 4 bases from V and 2 bases from J, leaving 17 bases between. In nucleotides, the CDR3 is TGTGCCAGCAGCCTTAGACTGGAATCCTCCACAGATACGCAGTATTTT. Protein: CASSLRLESSTDTQYF.

Only a few counts were recorded for this clone. The chain recombines TRBV5-1 with TRBJ1-1; D is possibly TRBD1 (6 bases). The V gene lost 4 bases and the J gene lost 3 bases, with 16 bases spanning the gap. CDR1 is SGHRS, CDR2 YFSETQ, per germline. The CDR3 loop spans 15 amino acids. The CDR3: CASSQDSPGHTEAFF. The CDR3 DNA reads TGCGCCAGCAGCCAGGACAGCCCTGGGCACACTGAAGCTTTCTTT.